This note documents a single T cell receptor beta chain sequence. Its specificity is unknown. This sample is part of a study of shared clonotypes between healthy human individuals. Looking at the study overall: Per-donor plates numbered three CD4 naive, three CD4 memory, two CD8 naive and one CD8 memory. Study-wide findings and caveats: Naive subsets tended to show greater estimated richness than memory subsets. Clonotype sharing across a few donors was observed for around 5.1% of naive CD4 clonotypes.

CDR3 length equals 14 residues. Trimming pared 4 bases from V and 2 bases from J, leaving 9 bases between. Germline-derived CDR1 and CDR2 are MGHDK and SYGVNS. Over several immunoSEQ plates, each subset's genomic DNA was distributed in even portions. Profiling relied on immunoSEQ multiplex PCR, and the TCRdb table lists in-frame clones only, not all of them. The sample contains 1.4 million to 1.5 million clones, approximately 97% of which appear only once. The TCR was taken from a man aged 25-40 years in good health. Sequencing was carried out using naive CD4+ T cells sorted from blood. The subset denotes: CD45RA+ positively selected. The J gene is TRBJ2-1, the V gene TRBV25-1; unclear D gene. The CDR3 loop is CASSAGWAYNEQFF. The CDR3 DNA reads TGTGCCAGCAGTGCAGGTTGGGCCTACAATGAGCAGTTCTTC.